This T cell receptor (beta chain) was recovered during a study of cytomegalovirus exposure and HLA in healthy donors. Libraries were prepared by immunoSEQ multiplex PCR; TCRdb keeps only in-frame clonotypes and omits some of them. The sample yields under 250,000 clones, approximately 78% seen once. Sequencing was carried out using PBMCs. This receptor was obtained from a woman aged 30 to 39 in good health and CMV-seronegative.

The CDR3 region is CASSFQWNTEAFF. As DNA, the CDR3 is TGTGCCAGCAGCTTCCAGTGGAACACTGAAGCTTTCTTT. The chain links TRBV6-6 to TRBJ1-1; D unclear. Looked up from germline, CDR1 is MNHNY and CDR2 is SVGAGI (reference sequence). The V gene lost 6 bases and the J gene lost 1 base, with 9 bases spanning the gap. The CDR3 consists of 13 residues.